Each of the 9 T cell receptor beta chains below was sequenced from the same sample in a study of tumor and adjacent non-tumor tissue in lung cancer. No cell sorting was done before RNA was extracted from the tissue. The library came from three nested PCR rounds adapted from ARM-PCR protocols. TCRdb reprocessed the multiplex PCR reads with MiXCR, giving one entry per CDR3 protein. The sample has about 93,000 distinct CDR3 sequences, approximately 57% seen once. Material: lung tumor tissue. These receptors originate from an older man with non-small cell lung cancer.

J is TRBJ2-7 and V is TRBV29-1, with 10 bases aligning to TRBD2. This CDR3 is built from 14 residues. Germline trimming cut 6 bases from V and 3 bases from J; bases unmatched to any gene: 8. The germline V gene has CDR1 SQVTM and CDR2 ANQGSEA. CDR3 DNA: TGCAGCGTAAAAGGACTAGCGGCGATCTACGAGCAGTACTTC. This sequence encodes CSVKGLAAIYEQYF.

Regarding this clonotype: One junction end does not reproduce the germline sequence, and a read error may be involved. The V call is TRBV28, the J call TRBJ2-7; the D call may be TRBD1 or TRBD2 (5 bases each). CDR1 is MDHEN and CDR2 is SYDVKM in the germline V gene. This CDR3 comprises 17 residues. The CDR3 reads CAGSDMNPRDRYYEQYF. The CDR3 DNA is TGTGCCGGCAGTGATATGAACCCCCGGGACCGATACTACGAGCAGTACTTC.

This clonotype was seen a few times. This may arise from a read error, as a much more abundant clone is one base away. The chain uses TRBV5-1 and TRBJ2-7; D gene ambiguous. This CDR3 contains 13 residues. Germline V gene lookup returns CDR1 SGHRS and CDR2 YFSETQ. Trimming took 0 bases from V and 2 from J, leaving 6 bases between them. The CDR3 region is CASSLDSPYEQYF. CDR3 bases: TGCGCCAGCAGCTTGGATAGCCCCTACGAGCAGTACTTC.

This clonotype occurred many times. The J gene is TRBJ2-3, the V gene TRBV6-6, with TRBD2 identical over 7 bases. The CDR3 spans 15 residues. Germline loops: CDR1 MNHNY, CDR2 SVGAGI (reference sequence). V was pared by 7 bases and J by 1 base, with 8 bases of the junction left unmatched. The CDR3 sequence is CASTNSGSGTDTQYF. The CDR3 bases are TGTGCCAGCACCAATAGCGGGTCTGGCACAGATACGCAGTATTTT.

Concerning this clonotype itself: One end of the junction varies from germline; a read error may be responsible. In DNA form, the CDR3 reads TGTGCCATCTGTGAAGGGAACGTGCAGTACTTC. As protein: CAICEGNVQYF. The chain carries TRBV10-3 and TRBJ2-7; D ambiguous. CDR3 length: 11 residues. From germline, CDR1 is ENHRY and CDR2 SYGVKD.

Notes on this clonotype: A much larger clone differs by one base, so this may be a read error. The rearrangement uses TRBV4-1 and TRBJ1-4, with D possibly being TRBD1 (5 bases). Germline V CDR1 and CDR2: MGHRA, YSYEKL. The CDR3 consists of 15 residues. V was clipped by 2 bases and J by 8 bases, with 15 bases between them. This CDR3 reads CASSQYRGVGEKLFF. CDR3 bases: TGCGCCAGCAGCCAATATCGAGGGGTAGGGGAAAAACTGTTTTTT.

This clonotype was seen once. Given the absence of the conserved phenylalanine or tryptophan at the CDR3 end, a read error is likely. The chain couples TRBV6-5 to TRBJ2-5; 9 nucleotides align to TRBD2. Germline lookup yields CDR1 MNHEY and CDR2 SVGAGI. V shed 6 bases, J shed 7 bases, and the junction held 9 bases outside the gene matches. This CDR3 contains 14 residues. The CDR3: CASRRLAVGGTQYI. DNA for the CDR3: TGTGCCAGCAGAAGACTAGCGGTGGGGGGGACCCAGTACATC.

Turning to this clonotype: The junction and the germline gene differ at one end; a read error may be behind it. The chain carries TRBV20-1 and TRBJ1-5, with D uncertain. This CDR3 comprises 13 residues. The V gene's germline CDR1 is DFQATT and CDR2 SNEGSKA (reference sequence). Here the CDR3 DNA reads TGCAGTGCTAGAGATTCCAGGAATCAGCCCCTGCATTTT. Translated, it gives CSARDSRNQPLHF.

As to this clonotype: One end of the junction fails to match germline, which may point to a read error. This chain joins TRBV10-3 and TRBJ2-5; 10 bases agree with TRBD2. The germline gives CDR1 ENHRY, CDR2 SYGVKD. This CDR3 comprises 17 residues. The CDR3 loop reads CAISGTSGANCGENQYF. CDR3 nucleotides: TGTGCCATCAGTGGGACTAGCGGAGCTAATTGTGGGGAGAACCAGTACTTC.